This paragraph reports one TCR beta chain. As yet, its antigen is unknown. This specimen comes from a study of Graves' ophthalmopathy and Graves' hyperthyroidism. RNA transcripts served as template for amplifying TCR beta CDR3 sequences. RT-PCR was first run with HTBI primers, then multiplex PCR in a second round. TCRdb called the multiplex PCR reads again in MiXCR, with one record for every CDR3 protein. The sample lists around 520,000 distinct CDR3 sequences; under 45% were seen once. The CDR3 runs 13 residues. Germline V gene data show CDR1 as LNHNV and CDR2 as YYDKDF (reference sequence). The V gene end was trimmed by 8 bases and the J gene end by 5 bases; junction bases not matched to a gene: 8. Whole-study results and caveats: Most thyroid clonotypes expanded beyond 0.001 frequency were also found in blood. The model reached approximately 71% sensitivity and around 72% specificity for predicting ophthalmopathy progression.

Certain patients, namely those with other autoimmune diseases, uncontrolled infections, pregnancy or lactation, were excluded. V and J are TRBV15 and TRBJ2-5, with 7 bases that match TRBD2. The clonotype originates from an adult man with Graves' hyperthyroidism. The sample was peripheral blood or thyroid tissue (not recorded which). This CDR3 is CATGPPAGETQYF. CDR3 sequence (DNA): TGTGCCACCGGGCCGCCAGCGGGGGAGACCCAGTACTTC.